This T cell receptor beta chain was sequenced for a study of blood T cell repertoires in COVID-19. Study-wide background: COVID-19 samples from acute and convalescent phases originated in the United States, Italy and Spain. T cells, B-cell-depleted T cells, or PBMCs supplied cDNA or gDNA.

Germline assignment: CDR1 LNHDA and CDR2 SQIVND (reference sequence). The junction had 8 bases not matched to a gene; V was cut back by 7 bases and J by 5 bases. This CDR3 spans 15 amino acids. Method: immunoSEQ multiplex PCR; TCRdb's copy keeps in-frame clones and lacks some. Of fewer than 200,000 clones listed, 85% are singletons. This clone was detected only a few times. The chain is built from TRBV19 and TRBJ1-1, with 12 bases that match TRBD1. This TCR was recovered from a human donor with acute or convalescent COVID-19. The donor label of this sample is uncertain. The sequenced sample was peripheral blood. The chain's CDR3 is CASTLTGQGATEAFF. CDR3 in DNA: TGTGCCAGTACCCTGACGGGACAGGGGGCTACTGAAGCTTTCTTT.